A selection of T cell receptor beta chains follows, all from one sample in a study of beta chain features in type 1 diabetes. This table comes from immunoSEQ multiplex PCR, and its TCRdb copy is limited to in-frame clones, with some not included. The table includes some 350,000 clones, approximately 15% detected once. The sequenced sample was naive CD4+ T cells from blood. The receptors come from a woman aged 18-30 years with type 1 diabetes. CDR3s include the opening cysteine and the closing phenylalanine or tryptophan. Fields, in order: V gene, J gene, clone size, CDR3 length, D gene, CDR3 DNA, CDR3 protein. D genes are given only for firm matches. The listing skips clone size in some rows; elsewhere it reads once, few, many or a size class.

V gene: TRBV10-3
J gene: TRBJ2-3
clone size: .
CDR3 length: 14
D gene: TRBD2
CDR3 DNA: TGTGCCATCAGTACTAGCGCGGGTGCAGATACGCAGTATTTT
CDR3 protein: CAISTSAGADTQYF

V gene: TRBV9
J gene: TRBJ2-5
clone size: .
CDR3 length: 15
D gene: TRBD2
CDR3 DNA: TGTGCCAGCAGCGTACTAGCGGGAGACTCGGGGACCCAGTACTTC
CDR3 protein: CASSVLAGDSGTQYF

V gene: TRBV5-4
J gene: TRBJ2-5
clone size: few
CDR3 length: 14
D gene: TRBD2
CDR3 DNA: TGTGCCAGCAGGCCTAGCGGAAGACAAGAGACCCAGTACTTC
CDR3 protein: CASRPSGRQETQYF

V gene: TRBV5-1
J gene: TRBJ1-3
clone size: few
CDR3 length: 15
D gene: .
CDR3 DNA: TGCGCCAGCAGCTTGAATGGAGACTCTGGAAACACCATATATTTT
CDR3 protein: CASSLNGDSGNTIYF

V gene: TRBV2
J gene: TRBJ2-2
clone size: few
CDR3 length: 15
D gene: TRBD2
CDR3 DNA: TGTGCCAGCATAAGGACTAGCGGGAACACCGGGGAGCTGTTTTTT
CDR3 protein: CASIRTSGNTGELFF

V gene: TRBV18
J gene: TRBJ2-5
clone size: few
CDR3 length: 13
D gene: .
CDR3 DNA: TGTGCCAGCTCACCAATGCAGCGGGAGACCCAGTACTTC
CDR3 protein: CASSPMQRETQYF

V gene: TRBV5-1
J gene: TRBJ2-5
clone size: .
CDR3 length: 12
D gene: .
CDR3 DNA: TGCGCCAGCAGCTTGGGGGAGGAGACCCAGTACTTC
CDR3 protein: CASSLGEETQYF

V gene: TRBV30
J gene: TRBJ2-5
clone size: .
CDR3 length: 15
D gene: .
CDR3 DNA: TGTGCCTGGTCTTATGGACAGTCCGAGAAAGAGACCCAGTACTTC
CDR3 protein: CAWSYGQSEKETQYF

V gene: TRBV20-1
J gene: TRBJ2-1
clone size: few
CDR3 length: 11
D gene: .
CDR3 DNA: TGCAGTGCCAAGCGTCACAATGAGCAGTTCTTC
CDR3 protein: CSAKRHNEQFF

V gene: TRBV7-3
J gene: TRBJ2-3
clone size: .
CDR3 length: 18
D gene: TRBD1
CDR3 DNA: TGTGCCAGCAGCTTAATCGGGGGCCCGGGACAGGGCGCAGATACGCAGTATTTT
CDR3 protein: CASSLIGGPGQGADTQYF

V gene: TRBV19
J gene: TRBJ1-5
clone size: few
CDR3 length: 17
D gene: TRBD1
CDR3 DNA: TGTGCCAGTAGTAGCGACAGGGTTGAATGGAGCAATCAGCCCCAGCATTTT
CDR3 protein: CASSSDRVEWSNQPQHF

V gene: TRBV7-2
J gene: TRBJ1-2
clone size: few
CDR3 length: 12
D gene: .
CDR3 DNA: TGTGCCAGCAGCTCCCGGGAGTATGGCTACACCTTC
CDR3 protein: CASSSREYGYTF

V gene: TRBV5-6
J gene: TRBJ1-2
clone size: .
CDR3 length: 13
D gene: .
CDR3 DNA: TGTGCCAGCAGCTTGGAACAGGCCTATGGCTACACCTTC
CDR3 protein: CASSLEQAYGYTF

V gene: TRBV5-1
J gene: TRBJ2-4
clone size: .
CDR3 length: 14
D gene: .
CDR3 DNA: TGCGCCAGCAGCTTGGGACTAGCCAAAAACATTCAGTACTTC
CDR3 protein: CASSLGLAKNIQYF

V gene: TRBV6-5
J gene: TRBJ1-5
clone size: .
CDR3 length: 15
D gene: TRBD1
CDR3 DNA: TGTGCCAGCAGGGTCACAGGGGCTAGCAATCAGCCCCAGCATTTT
CDR3 protein: CASRVTGASNQPQHF

V gene: TRBV15
J gene: TRBJ2-1
clone size: .
CDR3 length: 17
D gene: TRBD1
CDR3 DNA: TGTGCCACCAGCACTGGGACCGTTGGACAGGGGGGCACTGAGCAGTTCTTC
CDR3 protein: CATSTGTVGQGGTEQFF

V gene: TRBV5-8
J gene: TRBJ2-1
clone size: .
CDR3 length: 16
D gene: TRBD2
CDR3 DNA: TGTGCCAGCAGCGGGTACCCGACTAGCGGGTACAATGAGCAGTTCTTC
CDR3 protein: CASSGYPTSGYNEQFF

V gene: TRBV9
J gene: TRBJ2-3
clone size: .
CDR3 length: 14
D gene: TRBD2
CDR3 DNA: TGTGCCAGCAGCGTAGGGGACTATCTGGATACGCAGTATTTT
CDR3 protein: CASSVGDYLDTQYF

V gene: TRBV2
J gene: TRBJ2-5
clone size: few
CDR3 length: 15
D gene: .
CDR3 DNA: TGTGCCATCCAGGGCGGGGGCGCGAGGGCGGAGACCCAGTACTTC
CDR3 protein: CAIQGGGARAETQYF

V gene: TRBV18
J gene: TRBJ2-2
clone size: .
CDR3 length: 16
D gene: TRBD2
CDR3 DNA: TGTGCCAGCTCACCGGGGCTAGCGGCGAACACCGGGGAGCTGTTTTTT
CDR3 protein: CASSPGLAANTGELFF

V gene: TRBV2
J gene: TRBJ2-2
clone size: few
CDR3 length: 14
D gene: TRBD1
CDR3 DNA: TGTGCCAGCAAAAGGACAGGTCCAGCCGGGGAGCTGTTTTTT
CDR3 protein: CASKRTGPAGELFF

V gene: TRBV7-3
J gene: TRBJ2-1
clone size: few
CDR3 length: 15
D gene: .
CDR3 DNA: TGTGCCAGCAGTCAAAGGGGGTTCACCTACAATGAGCAGTTCTTC
CDR3 protein: CASSQRGFTYNEQFF

V gene: TRBV5-1
J gene: TRBJ2-5
clone size: .
CDR3 length: 13
D gene: .
CDR3 DNA: TGCGCCAGCAGCTTGGCGGAGAGGGAGACCCAGTACTTC
CDR3 protein: CASSLAERETQYF

V gene: TRBV2
J gene: TRBJ2-3
clone size: few
CDR3 length: 16
D gene: .
CDR3 DNA: TGTGCCAGCAGTGAAGAACGCGGGTCTAGCACAGATACGCAGTATTTT
CDR3 protein: CASSEERGSSTDTQYF

V gene: TRBV19
J gene: TRBJ2-2
clone size: .
CDR3 length: 15
D gene: TRBD2
CDR3 DNA: TGTGCCAGTAGGCTAGCGGGAGAGAAGGTCCGGGAGCTGTTTTTT
CDR3 protein: CASRLAGEKVRELFF

V gene: TRBV4-2
J gene: TRBJ2-7
clone size: few
CDR3 length: 16
D gene: TRBD2
CDR3 DNA: TGTGCCAGCAGCACTACGTTAACTAGCGGCCCATACGAGCAGTACTTC
CDR3 protein: CASSTTLTSGPYEQYF

V gene: TRBV7-9
J gene: TRBJ2-5
clone size: .
CDR3 length: 16
D gene: .
CDR3 DNA: TGTGCCAGCAGCTTTTGGTCAGGGCCCCACCAAGAGACCCAGTACTTC
CDR3 protein: CASSFWSGPHQETQYF

V gene: TRBV30
J gene: TRBJ1-5
clone size: few
CDR3 length: 13
D gene: .
CDR3 DNA: TGTGCCTGGAGTGTACTTAGCAATCAGCCCCAGCATTTT
CDR3 protein: CAWSVLSNQPQHF

V gene: TRBV14
J gene: TRBJ1-2
clone size: .
CDR3 length: 15
D gene: .
CDR3 DNA: TGTGCCAGCAGCCAAGATTGGAGGGGTGGCTATGGCTACACCTTC
CDR3 protein: CASSQDWRGGYGYTF

V gene: TRBV10-3
J gene: TRBJ2-1
clone size: .
CDR3 length: 14
D gene: .
CDR3 DNA: TGTGCCATCATAGCAGCTAGCTCCTACAATGAGCAGTTCTTC
CDR3 protein: CAIIAASSYNEQFF

V gene: TRBV5-1
J gene: TRBJ2-2
clone size: few
CDR3 length: 17
D gene: .
CDR3 DNA: TGCGCCAGCAGCTTGGTGGCAGCCGCTCCAGGCACCGGGGAGCTGTTTTTT
CDR3 protein: CASSLVAAAPGTGELFF

V gene: TRBV19
J gene: TRBJ2-5
clone size: .
CDR3 length: 15
D gene: .
CDR3 DNA: TGTGCCAGTAGTCCCCAAAGTTCCCAAGCCGAGACCCAGTACTTC
CDR3 protein: CASSPQSSQAETQYF

V gene: TRBV19
J gene: TRBJ2-7
clone size: few
CDR3 length: 13
D gene: .
CDR3 DNA: TGTGCCAGTAGACTGAACTCAAACTACGAGCAGTACTTC
CDR3 protein: CASRLNSNYEQYF

V gene: TRBV18
J gene: TRBJ2-3
clone size: few
CDR3 length: 14
D gene: TRBD1
CDR3 DNA: TGTGCCAGCTCACAAAACAGGGGATCGGATACGCAGTATTTT
CDR3 protein: CASSQNRGSDTQYF

V gene: TRBV28
J gene: TRBJ2-7
clone size: few
CDR3 length: 14
D gene: TRBD2
CDR3 DNA: TGTGCCAGCAGTGATACTAGCGGGAGCTACGAGCAGTACTTC
CDR3 protein: CASSDTSGSYEQYF

V gene: TRBV9
J gene: TRBJ2-5
clone size: .
CDR3 length: 14
D gene: .
CDR3 DNA: TGTGCCAGCAGCGTAACCCCAGACCAAGAGACCCAGTACTTC
CDR3 protein: CASSVTPDQETQYF

V gene: TRBV9
J gene: TRBJ2-7
clone size: few
CDR3 length: 13
D gene: TRBD1
CDR3 DNA: TGTGCCAGCAGCCGCGACAGGGAAAACGAGCAGTACTTC
CDR3 protein: CASSRDRENEQYF

V gene: TRBV27
J gene: TRBJ1-1
clone size: few
CDR3 length: 14
D gene: .
CDR3 DNA: TGTGCCAGCAGTCCCTGGGGGGGGAACACTGAAGCTTTCTTT
CDR3 protein: CASSPWGGNTEAFF

V gene: TRBV15
J gene: TRBJ1-4
clone size: few
CDR3 length: 13
D gene: .
CDR3 DNA: TGTGCCACCGCAACAGGACCTAATGAAAAACTGTTTTTT
CDR3 protein: CATATGPNEKLFF

V gene: TRBV5-1
J gene: TRBJ2-1
clone size: .
CDR3 length: 14
D gene: .
CDR3 DNA: TGCGCCAGCAGCCCCCGGACAGTGTACAATGAGCAGTTCTTC
CDR3 protein: CASSPRTVYNEQFF

V gene: TRBV9
J gene: TRBJ2-6
clone size: .
CDR3 length: 14
D gene: .
CDR3 DNA: TGTGCCAGCAGCGATTCGGCTGGGGCCAACGTCCTGACTTTC
CDR3 protein: CASSDSAGANVLTF

V gene: TRBV27
J gene: TRBJ2-1
clone size: few
CDR3 length: 16
D gene: .
CDR3 DNA: TGTGCCAGCAGTTTAATGGGCCGCCAGACCCGCCATGAGCAGTTCTTC
CDR3 protein: CASSLMGRQTRHEQFF

V gene: TRBV2
J gene: TRBJ2-7
clone size: .
CDR3 length: 15
D gene: TRBD2
CDR3 DNA: TGTGCCAGTCGATCCCGGGCGGGAGCCTCCTACGAGCAGTACTTC
CDR3 protein: CASRSRAGASYEQYF

V gene: TRBV28
J gene: TRBJ2-1
clone size: few
CDR3 length: 16
D gene: TRBD2
CDR3 DNA: TGTGCCAGCAGTTCAACTGCGGGAGCGGTTTACAATGAGCAGTTCTTC
CDR3 protein: CASSSTAGAVYNEQFF

V gene: TRBV7-3
J gene: TRBJ2-5
clone size: .
CDR3 length: 16
D gene: TRBD2
CDR3 DNA: TGTGCCAGCAGCTTAAGTAGCGGGAGCATGGGGGAGACCCAGTACTTC
CDR3 protein: CASSLSSGSMGETQYF

V gene: TRBV7-2
J gene: TRBJ2-1
clone size: few
CDR3 length: 14
D gene: .
CDR3 DNA: TGTGCCAGCAGCTACCTAATAGCTGTTAATGAGCAGTTCTTC
CDR3 protein: CASSYLIAVNEQFF

V gene: TRBV18
J gene: TRBJ2-2
clone size: few
CDR3 length: 13
D gene: .
CDR3 DNA: TGTGCCAGCTCACCACTCCAGACCGGGGAGCTGTTTTTT
CDR3 protein: CASSPLQTGELFF

V gene: TRBV7-2
J gene: TRBJ2-1
clone size: .
CDR3 length: 16
D gene: TRBD2
CDR3 DNA: TGTGCCAGCAGCCCGACTAGCGGGGCTCCATTCAATGAGCAGTTCTTC
CDR3 protein: CASSPTSGAPFNEQFF

V gene: TRBV28
J gene: TRBJ1-5
clone size: .
CDR3 length: 15
D gene: .
CDR3 DNA: TGTGCCAGCAGTTCCCAGCGGGGGGGATATCAGCCCCAGCATTTT
CDR3 protein: CASSSQRGGYQPQHF

V gene: TRBV5-1
J gene: TRBJ2-2
clone size: .
CDR3 length: 15
D gene: TRBD2
CDR3 DNA: TGCGCCAGCACGCAGGGACTAGCGAACACCGGGGAGCTGTTTTTT
CDR3 protein: CASTQGLANTGELFF

V gene: TRBV7-3
J gene: TRBJ1-1
clone size: .
CDR3 length: 12
D gene: .
CDR3 DNA: TGTGCCAGCAGCTTAGGGACAAATGAAGCTTTCTTT
CDR3 protein: CASSLGTNEAFF

V gene: TRBV4-3
J gene: TRBJ1-2
clone size: few
CDR3 length: 13
D gene: TRBD1
CDR3 DNA: TGCGCCAGCAGCTCCCAGACAGGGGGCGGCTACACCTTC
CDR3 protein: CASSSQTGGGYTF

V gene: TRBV18
J gene: TRBJ2-2
clone size: .
CDR3 length: 16
D gene: TRBD1
CDR3 DNA: TGTGCCAGCTCACCGACTGGGACAGGGGAAACCGGGGAGCTGTTTTTT
CDR3 protein: CASSPTGTGETGELFF

V gene: TRBV19
J gene: TRBJ2-3
clone size: .
CDR3 length: 15
D gene: .
CDR3 DNA: TGTGCCAGTCAACCGGGACATCGATCCACAGATACGCAGTATTTT
CDR3 protein: CASQPGHRSTDTQYF

V gene: TRBV7-9
J gene: TRBJ1-2
clone size: .
CDR3 length: 18
D gene: TRBD1
CDR3 DNA: TGTGCCAGCAGCTTAGGATGGACAGGGGGCGCAGGAGACTATGGCTACACCTTC
CDR3 protein: CASSLGWTGGAGDYGYTF

V gene: TRBV2
J gene: TRBJ1-2
clone size: .
CDR3 length: 13
D gene: .
CDR3 DNA: TGTGCCAGCAGTGTAGAGCTAAGGGGTGGCTACACCTTC
CDR3 protein: CASSVELRGGYTF

V gene: TRBV19
J gene: TRBJ2-7
clone size: .
CDR3 length: 15
D gene: .
CDR3 DNA: TGTGCCAGTAGTACACCAGGAACAGAGACCTACGAGCAGTACTTC
CDR3 protein: CASSTPGTETYEQYF